A selection of T cell receptor beta chains follows, all from one sample in a study of blood T cell repertoires in COVID-19. Assay: immunoSEQ multiplex PCR; the TCRdb copy retains only in-frame clones and omits some. The sample gives around 310,000 clones, under 90% of which show up once; about 8.4% is in the top ten. Sequenced material: PBMCs or T cells enriched from blood (not recorded which). These receptors came from a woman in her twenties or thirties who had recovered from COVID-19. Each CDR3 is given with its conserved first and last residue. Each record gives: V gene, D gene, J gene, clone size, CDR3 DNA, CDR3 protein. D genes are given only for firm matches. Not all rows give a size; the values are once, few, many and, for expanded clones, a class.

V: TRBV10-3; D: NA; J: TRBJ1-5; size: NA; DNA: TGTGCCATCAGTGAGTCACAGGCGAGCAACAATCAGCCCCAGCATTTT; CDR3: CAISESQASNNQPQHF
V: TRBV6-2/TRBV6-3; D: NA; J: TRBJ2-7; size: NA; DNA: TGTGCCAGCAGTTACAGGGACTCCGGGGACGAGCAGTACTTC; CDR3: CASSYRDSGDEQYF
V: TRBV7-9; D: NA; J: TRBJ2-7; size: NA; DNA: TGTGCCAGCACCAAATCCCCACAGGGCACCTACGAGCAGTACTTC; CDR3: CASTKSPQGTYEQYF
V: TRBV4-1; D: TRBD2; J: TRBJ2-1; size: NA; DNA: TGCGCCAGCAGCCTGGCCGGGGGTCTAGCGGGAGTATTCTCCAATGAGCAGTTCTTC; CDR3: CASSLAGGLAGVFSNEQFF
V: TRBV27; D: NA; J: TRBJ1-2; size: NA; DNA: TGTGCCAGCAGCAAACAGGGTTCTAACTATGGCTACACCTTC; CDR3: CASSKQGSNYGYTF
V: TRBV4-2; D: NA; J: TRBJ2-2; size: NA; DNA: TGTGCCAGCAGCCCCGGGGTCAACACCGGGGAGCTGTTTTTT; CDR3: CASSPGVNTGELFF
V: TRBV4-1; D: NA; J: TRBJ1-5; size: NA; DNA: TGCGCCAGCAGCCCGGGCGAACGGGCGGGGCAGCCCCAGCATTTT; CDR3: CASSPGERAGQPQHF
V: TRBV5-1; D: TRBD2; J: TRBJ2-1; size: NA; DNA: TGCGCCAGCAGCAGAGCGGGAGTCAGCGGCGATGAGCAGTTCTTC; CDR3: CASSRAGVSGDEQFF
V: TRBV5-6; D: TRBD1; J: TRBJ1-1; size: NA; DNA: TGTGCCAGCAGCTTGAAACGAGACAGGGGGTCCCAGAACACTGAAGCTTTCTTT; CDR3: CASSLKRDRGSQNTEAFF
V: TRBV7-3; D: NA; J: TRBJ2-7; size: NA; DNA: TGTGCCAGCGCTCGAAGGGCGGGAACCTCCTACGAGCAGTACTTC; CDR3: CASARRAGTSYEQYF
V: TRBV6-5; D: NA; J: TRBJ1-3; size: NA; DNA: TGTGCCAGCAGTTACCCGACAGGAGCCTCTGGAAACACCATATATTTT; CDR3: CASSYPTGASGNTIYF
V: TRBV27; D: TRBD2; J: TRBJ2-1; size: NA; DNA: TGTGCCAGCAGTTTATTCTCGTGGGAGGGCAATGAGCAGTTCTTC; CDR3: CASSLFSWEGNEQFF
V: TRBV28; D: TRBD1; J: TRBJ1-1; size: NA; DNA: TGTGCCAGCAGTTTAATCACAGGGGTGGGAACTGAAGCTTTCTTT; CDR3: CASSLITGVGTEAFF
V: TRBV6-5; D: TRBD1; J: TRBJ2-7; size: NA; DNA: TGTGCCAGCAGTTACGGACAGGGGAGACACGAGCAGTACTTC; CDR3: CASSYGQGRHEQYF
V: TRBV19; D: NA; J: TRBJ2-5; size: NA; DNA: TGTGCCAGTAGTGATTTAACTAGGTTGGAGACCCAGTACTTC; CDR3: CASSDLTRLETQYF
V: TRBV27; D: NA; J: TRBJ1-2; size: NA; DNA: TGTGCCAGCAGTTTATACAGAGACTATGGCTACACCTTC; CDR3: CASSLYRDYGYTF
V: TRBV6-1; D: NA; J: TRBJ1-4; size: NA; DNA: TGTGCCAGCAGCATTGGGCCCGTCGGAAAACTGTTTTTT; CDR3: CASSIGPVGKLFF
V: TRBV18; D: TRBD1; J: TRBJ1-1; size: NA; DNA: TGTGCCAGCTCACCATGGACAGGGGGGAACACTGAAGCTTTCTTT; CDR3: CASSPWTGGNTEAFF
V: TRBV2; D: NA; J: TRBJ1-2; size: NA; DNA: TGTGCCAGCAGTGAAACCCCTTCGGGTGGCTACACCTTC; CDR3: CASSETPSGGYTF
V: TRBV5-1; D: NA; J: TRBJ1-1; size: NA; DNA: TGCGCCAGCAGCTATACAGGGCTGATGGGCACTGAAGCTTTCTTT; CDR3: CASSYTGLMGTEAFF
V: TRBV27; D: NA; J: TRBJ2-7; size: NA; DNA: TGTGCCAGCAGTTTAAGGGGGAGCGAGCAGTACTTC; CDR3: CASSLRGSEQYF
V: TRBV27; D: NA; J: TRBJ1-2; size: few; DNA: TGTGCCAGCAGTTTAACAGGGAACTATGGCTACACCTTC; CDR3: CASSLTGNYGYTF
V: TRBV19; D: TRBD1; J: TRBJ1-4; size: NA; DNA: TGTGCCAGTAGTATGACAGGGGGCCAGGAAAAACTGTTTTTT; CDR3: CASSMTGGQEKLFF